These 20 T cell receptor beta chains originate from one sample sequenced in a study of regulatory T cells in long-lasting Graves disease. Time point given: persistent/refractory GD, antithyroid drugs over 5 years with positive TRAb. The TCR library was made from RNA extracted from PBMCs. According to the study, TCR beta libraries were built with iRepertoire HTBI primers and CDR3-region Arm-PCR. MiXCR, run by TCRdb on the multiplex PCR reads, gives a single entry per CDR3 protein. The table has 400,000 to 500,000 distinct CDR3 sequences, around 20% seen once. The specimen was peripheral blood mononuclear cells (PBMCs), collected when the disease was refractory, from a patient treated with antithyroid drugs. All receptors derive from a female donor with Graves disease.

The V and J genes are TRBV6-1 and TRBJ1-1; D perhaps matches TRBD1 (5 bases). Germline V gene data show CDR1 as MNHNS and CDR2 as SASEGT. The germline V and J ends were trimmed by 8 bases and 6 bases, with 16 bases remaining between them. This CDR3 region has 13 residues. The CDR3 region has the DNA TGTGCCAGCGGACACGACGGTAAAGCTGAAGCTTTCTTT. Translated: CASGHDGKAEAFF.

V gene TRBV7-2 combines with J gene TRBJ2-3; D remains unclear. Trimming shortened V by 5 bases and J by 6 bases, and 12 bases separated the two germline ends. This CDR3 is built from 13 residues. Germline V gene lookup returns CDR1 SGHTA and CDR2 FQGNSA. CDR3: CASSPDRVDTQYF. The CDR3 DNA is TGTGCCAGCAGCCCGGACCGAGTGGATACGCAGTATTTT.

This clonotype appeared many times. The V call is TRBV5-1, the J call TRBJ2-7; D is unclear. Per germline, CDR1 SGHRS and CDR2 YFSETQ. V lost 7 bases and J lost 2, with 19 bases in between. The CDR3 length is 15 residues. The CDR3 DNA reads TGCGCCAGCTCCCCCGAATCCCGGGCGACCTACGAGCAGTACTTC. Translation: CASSPESRATYEQYF.

This chain joins TRBV12-3 or TRBV12-4 and TRBJ2-7, with 9 nucleotides matching TRBD1. V trimming: 6 bases; J trimming: 2 bases; junction bases outside the gene matches: 5. The CDR3 extends over 14 amino acids. For the CDR3, the DNA is TGTGCCAGCAGCAACACAGGGGGCCCCTACGAGCAGTACTTC. Residues: CASSNTGGPYEQYF.

The gene calls are TRBV3-1 and TRBJ2-7; TRBD1 matches 8 bases. The CDR3 runs to 16 residues. J was trimmed by 3 bases and V by 4 bases; bases with no gene match: 11. The germline CDR1 and CDR2 sequences are LGHDT and YNNKEL (reference sequence). The CDR3: CASSPTGTGTFYEQYF. In nucleotides, the CDR3 is TGTGCCAGCAGCCCGACCGGGACAGGCACTTTCTACGAGCAGTACTTC.

The rearrangement links TRBV3-2 to TRBJ2-7; the table's D call of TRBD2 was not tested on the DNA. TRBV3-2 is a documented pseudogene. This CDR3 spans 13 amino acids. The CDR3 here is CAIWTSGVYEQYF. In DNA form, the CDR3 reads TGTGCCATCTGGACTAGCGGGGTGTACGAGCAGTACTTC.

As regards this clonotype: This likely traces to a read error, being one base from a far larger clone. The V and J genes are TRBV6-1 and TRBJ1-1; perhaps TRBD1 as D (6 bases). This CDR3 is 15 amino acids long. V lost 5 bases and J 6 bases, leaving 19 bases between the germline ends. Germline V gene lookup returns CDR1 MNHNS and CDR2 SASEGT. As DNA, the CDR3 is TGTGCCAGCAGTCTAACGGGGGGCGGTAACGCTGAAGCTTTCTTT. Amino acids: CASSLTGGGNAEAFF.

The V gene is TRBV27, the J gene TRBJ2-5; the D gene is possibly TRBD1 (6 bases). V was cut by 5 bases and J by 1 base, with 20 bases left in between. The CDR3 sequence is 17 residues long. CDR1 is MNHEY and CDR2 is SMNVEV in the germline V gene (reference sequence). The CDR3, as DNA: TGTGCCAGCAGTCCTATACAGGGCTTGGGTGGCCAAGAGACCCAGTACTTC. Residues: CASSPIQGLGGQETQYF.

This clonotype was found a few times. A much more abundant neighbour one base away suggests this may be a read error. The V call is TRBV25-1, the J call TRBJ1-1; possible D gene TRBD1, 5 bases. Per germline, CDR1 MGHDK and CDR2 SYGVNS. V was trimmed by 8 bases and J by 1 base, leaving 5 bases between them. This CDR3 has 11 residues. CDR3 residues: CASGANTEAFF. In nucleotides, the CDR3 is TGTGCCAGCGGGGCGAACACTGAAGCTTTCTTT.

This clonotype has a handful of counts. The chain couples TRBV2 to TRBJ2-3, with D uncertain. The germline CDR1 and CDR2 sequences are SNHLY and FYNNEI. CDR3 length: 14 amino acids. With 6 bases removed from V and 0 bases from J, the gap between germline ends came to 10 bases. CDR3 region: CASREQASTDTQYF. The DNA for the CDR3 is TGTGCCAGCAGGGAACAAGCTAGCACAGATACGCAGTATTTT.

About this clonotype: A much larger clone lies one base from this, so it may be a read error. The chain joins TRBV2 to TRBJ2-7; D gene unclear. The CDR3 is 13 amino acids. The germline V gene encodes CDR1 SNHLY and CDR2 FYNNEI. The CDR3 DNA reads TGTGCCGGCAGTGAAGCGCCCCGGACCGCTACACCATTC. Protein sequence: CAGSEAPRTATPF.

This clonotype turned up a few times. The gene calls are TRBV20-1 and TRBJ2-2, with TRBD2 identical over 7 bases. CDR1 is DFQATT and CDR2 is SNEGSKA in the germline V gene (reference sequence). V was pared by 0 bases and J by 1 base, with 8 bases of the junction left unmatched. The CDR3 has 17 residues. The CDR3 DNA reads TGCAGTGCTAGAGATTCCCTAGCGGAACAGAACACCGGGGAGCTGTTTTTT. Its translation: CSARDSLAEQNTGELFF.

This clonotype was detected a few times. The junction differs from germline at one of its ends, possibly a read error. This sequence joins TRBV6-1 and TRBJ1-2; D unclear. The germline V gene encodes CDR1 MNHNS and CDR2 SASEGT. CDR3 length equals 15 residues. DNA of the CDR3: TGTGCCGGCAGGTCGTGGGCAGCCACACCGGATGGCTACACCTTC. It encodes CAGRSWAATPDGYTF.

This clonotype was counted ten times or more. The chain has TRBV28 and TRBJ2-7, with D unresolved. Germline lookup yields CDR1 MDHEN and CDR2 SYDVKM. The V gene lost 5 bases and the J gene lost 9 bases, with 14 bases spanning the gap. The CDR3 has 12 amino acids. The CDR3 is CASSTPYLSQYF. CDR3 DNA: TGTGCCAGCAGTACCCCCTATCTTTCGCAGTACTTC. The full variable domain, completed using reference TRBV28 and TRBJ2-7, is DVKVTQSSRYLVKRTGEKVFLECVQDMDHENMFWYRQDPGLGLRLIYFSYDVKMKEKGDIPEGYSVSREKKERFSLILESASTNQTSMYLCASSTPYLSQYFGPGTRLTVT.

The V call is TRBV20-1, the J call TRBJ2-3; no definite D call. CDR1 is DFQATT and CDR2 is SNEGSKA in the germline V gene (reference sequence). This CDR3 is built from 11 residues. The V end was cut by 4 bases, the J end by 4 bases, with 6 bases between. CDR3 bases: TGCAGTGCTACCGTATCAGATACGCAGTATTTT. This translates into CSATVSDTQYF.

In its sample, this clonotype was seen a few times. The genes are TRBV5-6 and TRBJ1-1; the D is unclear. Per germline, CDR1 SGHDT and CDR2 YYEEEE. Trimming removed 5 bases at V and 1 base at J, with 9 bases between. CDR3 length: 13 amino acids. The DNA for the CDR3 is TGTGCCAGCAGTTTCCAGGAGAACACTGAAGCTTTCTTT. Translated: CASSFQENTEAFF. The full variable domain, completed using reference TRBV5-6 and TRBJ1-1, is DAGVTQSPTHLIKTRGQQVTLRCSPKSGHDTVSWYQQALGQGPQFIFQYYEEEERQRGNFPDRFSGHQFPNYSSELNVNALLLGDSALYLCASSFQENTEAFFGQGTRLTVV.

The chain joins TRBV13 to TRBJ2-2, with unresolved D. V was cut by 0 bases and J by 0 bases, with 11 bases left in between. Germline lookup yields CDR1 PRHDT and CDR2 FYEKMQ (reference sequence). This CDR3 spans 17 amino acids. The CDR3: CASSLGTGGANTGELFF. CDR3 nucleotides: TGTGCCAGCAGCTTAGGGACTGGCGGAGCGAACACCGGGGAGCTGTTTTTT.

The V and J genes are TRBV19 and TRBJ1-5, with D uncertain. V lost 3 bases and J lost 1, with 13 bases in between. Germline assignment: CDR1 LNHDA and CDR2 SQIVND (reference sequence). The CDR3 has 16 amino acids. The CDR3 coding sequence is TGTGCCAGTAGTATGCGGGCGCGTCAGAGCAATCAGCCCCAGCATTTT. Residues: CASSMRARQSNQPQHF.

The gene calls are TRBV9 and TRBJ2-5, with TRBD1 matching over 8 bases. Germline-derived CDR1 and CDR2 are SGDLS and YYNGEE. The J segment lost 11 bases and the V segment lost 0 bases, leaving 12 bases of the junction unmatched. The length of the CDR3 is 15 residues. The CDR3 nucleotides are TGTGCCAGCAGCGTAGCGGGGCAGGGGGCTAGTGAGCAGTACTTC. Protein product: CASSVAGQGASEQYF.

The table lists this clonotype with many counts. V and J are TRBV2 and TRBJ2-2; 7 positions match TRBD2. The CDR3 has 17 amino acids. From germline, CDR1 is SNHLY and CDR2 FYNNEI. The V and J ends lost 8 bases and 1 base, in that order; junction bases with no gene match: 13. CDR3 nucleotide sequence: TGTGCCAGCTCGTCCTGGACTAGAATCGGGAACACCGGGGAGCTGTTTTTT. Its translation is CASSSWTRIGNTGELFF.